Described below is a single T cell receptor (beta chain) sequence and its context. This specimen belongs to a study of blood T cell repertoires in COVID-19. Study-wide background: Donors in the United States, Italy and Spain gave samples during acute or convalescent COVID-19.

The CDR3 has 12 amino acids. The V and J ends lost 2 bases and 9 bases respectively, with 10 bases between them. Per the study methods: Nucleated cell counts were estimated from reference gene primer amplification. Profiling relied on immunoSEQ multiplex PCR, and the TCRdb table lists in-frame clones only, not all of them. V and J calls and clone size follow that table, whereas D and trimming were derived from the DNA. The table has roughly 130,000 clones, around 75% seen once. Sequences were obtained from peripheral blood. This TCR came from a woman in her 70s with COVID-19, enrolled during active disease. The rearrangement uses TRBV12-3 or TRBV12-4 and TRBJ1-1; possibly TRBD1 for D (6 bases). The CDR3 DNA is TGTGCCAGCAGTTTAAGGACAGCCAAAGCTTTCTTT. This codes for CASSLRTAKAFF.